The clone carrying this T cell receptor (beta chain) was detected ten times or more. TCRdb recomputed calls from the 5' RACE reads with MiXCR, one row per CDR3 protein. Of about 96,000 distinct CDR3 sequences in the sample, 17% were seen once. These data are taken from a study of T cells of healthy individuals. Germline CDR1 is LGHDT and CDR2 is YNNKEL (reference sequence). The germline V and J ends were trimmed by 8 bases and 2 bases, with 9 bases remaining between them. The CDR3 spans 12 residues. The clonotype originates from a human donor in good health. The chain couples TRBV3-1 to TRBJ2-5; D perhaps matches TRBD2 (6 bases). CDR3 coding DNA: TGTGCCAGCGGGGGGTGGCAAGAGACCCAGTACTTC. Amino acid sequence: CASGGWQETQYF.